These 25 T cell receptor beta chains were all obtained from the same sample, sequenced in a study of blood T cell repertoires in COVID-19 (dated by TCRdb to 2019 to 2021). The library came from the immunoSEQ multiplex PCR assay. Held by TCRdb, this immuneACCESS table contains in-frame sequences only and omits some clones. Under half of the omission traces to an unresolved V gene where checked; the cause of the rest is unknown. The sample has under 140,000 clones on record, approximately 90% of them singletons. The top ten constitute around 4.9% of the sample. Sequenced sample: peripheral blood. Receptors were obtained from a human donor in a cohort sampled during active COVID-19.

This chain connects TRBV6-2 or TRBV6-3 to TRBJ2-3; 10 bases are shared with TRBD2. Germline-derived CDR1 and CDR2 are MNHEY and SVGEGT. V shed 5 bases, J shed 1 base, and the junction held 6 bases outside the gene matches. The CDR3 length is 16 residues. The DNA for the CDR3 is TGTGCCAGCAGTACCCGAGCGGGGGGGCGCACAGATACGCAGTATTTT. Protein sequence: CASSTRAGGRTDTQYF.

This clone has only one observation. CDR3 amino acids: CASSQTPLFYEQYF. CDR3 coding DNA: TGTGCCAGCAGCCAGACTCCTCTGTTTTACGAGCAGTACTTC. V is TRBV28 and J is TRBJ2-7; no clear D gene. Germline assignment: CDR1 MDHEN and CDR2 SYDVKM. V was clipped by 6 bases and J by 4 bases, with 16 bases between them. The CDR3 is 14 residues long.

This rearrangement joins TRBV5-1 to TRBJ2-1, with D tentatively TRBD1 (5 bases). V was cut by 3 bases and J by 2 bases, with 15 bases left in between. This CDR3 is built from 16 residues. Germline CDR1 SGHRS, CDR2 YFSETQ. The CDR3, as DNA: TGCGCCAGCAGCTCCCAGGGATCTGGCCCCTACAATGAGCAGTTCTTC. Its protein product is CASSSQGSGPYNEQFF.

This clone showed up just once. The chain is built from TRBV7-9 and TRBJ1-3; TRBD1 might be the D (6 bases). V was shortened by 7 bases and J by 0 bases, with 25 bases between the two germline ends. The CDR3 consists of 19 residues. CDR1 is SEHNR and CDR2 is FQNEAQ in the germline V gene (reference sequence). Here the CDR3 DNA reads TGTGCCAGCACCCGCCCGACCCTAAGACAGGCGCTCTCTGGAAACACCATATATTTT. Its translation: CASTRPTLRQALSGNTIYF.

This clone was counted a single time. The chain carries TRBV19 and TRBJ2-3, with D possibly being TRBD1 (6 bases). CDR3 length: 13 residues. V lost 5 bases and J 6 bases, leaving 12 bases between the germline ends. The V gene's germline CDR1 is LNHDA and CDR2 SQIVND (reference sequence). The CDR3 sequence: CASSPYTGDTQYF. Written as DNA, the CDR3 is TGTGCCAGTAGTCCGTACACAGGGGATACGCAGTATTTT.

This clone was recorded only once. This sequence joins TRBV27 and TRBJ2-2; TRBD2 agrees at 9 bases. CDR1 is MNHEY, CDR2 SMNVEV, per germline (reference sequence). This CDR3 has 15 amino acids. Trimming removed 3 bases from V and 5 bases from J; junction bases left unmatched: 4. CDR3 in DNA: TGTGCCAGCAGTTTCCGGCTAGCGGGGACCGGGGAGCTGTTTTTT. This encodes CASSFRLAGTGELFF.

In its sample, this clone was seen once. V gene TRBV2 combines with J gene TRBJ2-7, with unresolved D. Germline CDR1 is SNHLY and CDR2 is FYNNEI. The V end was cut by 6 bases, the J end by 2 bases, with 5 bases between. The CDR3 has 11 amino acids. This CDR3 is CASRLTYEQYF. The CDR3, as DNA: TGTGCCAGCAGACTTACCTACGAGCAGTACTTC.

The rearrangement links TRBV3-1 (or the pseudogene TRBV3-2) to TRBJ1-2; a weak D match, TRBD1 (5 bases). Germline V lookup: CDR1 LGHDT, CDR2 YNNKEL (reference sequence). This CDR3 is 14 amino acids long. V lost 0 bases, J lost 8 bases, and 13 bases lay in between. Here the CDR3 DNA reads TGTGCCAGCAGCCAAGATCACGGGGGACGGGGCTACACCTTC. Its protein product is CASSQDHGGRGYTF.

This chain joins TRBV5-5 and TRBJ2-3; no clear D. The V end lost 5 bases, the J end lost 0 bases, and 13 bases lay between the germline ends. Germline V lookup: CDR1 SGHKS, CDR2 YYEKEE (reference sequence). The CDR3 covers 15 residues. The CDR3 DNA sequence: TGTGCCAGCAGTAGTCTAAGATCGAGCACAGATACGCAGTATTTT. The encoded protein is CASSSLRSSTDTQYF.

The V and J genes are TRBV7-9 and TRBJ2-3; D might be TRBD1 (6 bases). Germline V gene data show CDR1 as SEHNR and CDR2 as FQNEAQ (reference sequence). Trimming cost V 1 base and J 2 bases, with 10 bases left between them. This CDR3 has 15 residues. The chain's CDR3 is CASSLDQGPTDTQYF. The CDR3 DNA follows: TGTGCCAGCAGCTTAGACCAGGGGCCCACAGATACGCAGTATTTT.

This rearrangement joins TRBV5-4 to TRBJ2-7, with 14 bases fitting TRBD2. The V gene's germline CDR1 is SGHNT and CDR2 YYREEE (reference sequence). The CDR3 extends over 16 amino acids. Trimming at V came to 4 bases and at J to 3 bases, leaving 6 bases not matched to a gene. Here the CDR3 DNA reads TGTGCCAGCAGCCCGGGACTAGCGGGAGTCTACTACGAGCAGTACTTC. Its protein product is CASSPGLAGVYYEQYF.

The chain employs TRBV18 and TRBJ2-1, with 7 nucleotides matching TRBD1. The V and J ends lost 3 bases and 5 bases, in that order; junction bases with no gene match: 4. The V gene's germline CDR1 is KGHSH and CDR2 LQKENI. CDR3 length equals 14 residues. In DNA, the CDR3 is TGTGCCAGCTCACCTCGCGGACAGGACAATGAGCAGTTCTTC. This sequence encodes CASSPRGQDNEQFF.

In this sample, this clone turned up once. The J gene is TRBJ2-1, the V gene TRBV27, with TRBD2 matching over 8 bases. Germline V gene sequence: CDR1 MNHEY, CDR2 SMNVEV (reference sequence). The CDR3 runs 18 residues. V lost 0 bases, J lost 1 base, and 8 bases stayed unmatched. The CDR3 DNA is TGTGCCAGCAGTTTATCGGCAAAACTAGCGGAGTCCTACAATGAGCAGTTCTTC. It translates to CASSLSAKLAESYNEQFF.

V gene TRBV5-1 combines with J gene TRBJ1-3; D is undetermined. Germline loops: CDR1 SGHRS, CDR2 YFSETQ. Trimming left V 0 bases short and J 0 bases short, with 4 bases between. The CDR3 consists of 14 residues. CDR3 in amino acids: CASSLDSSGNTIYF. Here the CDR3 DNA reads TGCGCCAGCAGCTTGGACAGCTCTGGAAACACCATATATTTT.

The V and J genes are TRBV5-8 and TRBJ1-1; D not certain. Germline V gene data show CDR1 as SGHTS and CDR2 as YDEGEE. The CDR3 consists of 14 residues. Between the trimmed V and J ends, which lost 2 bases and 2 bases, there was a span of 10 bases. The CDR3, as DNA: TGTGCCAGCAGCTTTGTGACAACAAACACTGAAGCTTTCTTT. Translating it yields CASSFVTTNTEAFF.

The DNA for the CDR3 is TGTGCCAGTAGTTCCGACCACAGGGCCGTTAGCACAGATACGCAGTATTTT. It codes for CASSSDHRAVSTDTQYF. The chain employs TRBV19 and TRBJ2-3; D is perhaps TRBD1 (6 bases). The CDR3 contains 17 residues. Germline CDR1 and CDR2: LNHDA and SQIVND (reference sequence). The V and J ends lost 5 bases and 0 bases respectively, with 18 bases between them.

The chain links TRBV27 to TRBJ2-7; 9 bases are shared with TRBD1. This CDR3 region has 15 residues. The trim removed 2 bases at V and 2 bases at J, leaving 4 bases unmatched. Per germline, CDR1 MNHEY and CDR2 SMNVEV (reference sequence). The CDR3 region has the DNA TGTGCCAGCAGTTTAGGTGGACAGGGGACCTACGAGCAGTACTTC. Its protein is CASSLGGQGTYEQYF.

The chain links TRBV6-6 to TRBJ2-5; D is possibly TRBD2 (5 bases). The V and J ends lost 2 bases and 6 bases respectively, with 19 bases between them. This CDR3 has 16 residues. Germline V gene lookup returns CDR1 MNHNY and CDR2 SVGAGI (reference sequence). The CDR3 here is CASSYPLGNPLQTQYF. The DNA of the CDR3 is TGTGCCAGCAGTTACCCACTAGGGAATCCTTTACAGACCCAGTACTTC.

For the CDR3, the DNA is TGTGCCAGCAGCCACCGACAGGGTCGGAATGAGCAGTTCTTC. Its translation: CASSHRQGRNEQFF. This chain connects TRBV3-1 (or the pseudogene TRBV3-2) to TRBJ2-1, with TRBD1 matching over 7 bases. Germline trimming cut 3 bases from V and 7 bases from J; bases unmatched to any gene: 6. Germline CDR1 is LGHDT and CDR2 is YNNKEL (reference sequence). The CDR3 has 14 residues.

The V and J genes are TRBV5-4 and TRBJ1-4, with 11 bases identical to TRBD1. The CDR3 has 16 amino acids. Germline V CDR1 and CDR2: SGHNT, YYREEE (reference sequence). The junction had 8 bases not matched to a gene; V was cut back by 4 bases and J by 6 bases. Written as DNA, the CDR3 is TGTGCCAGCAGCACCAGGACAGGGGGCTTGGATGAAAAACTGTTTTTT. Its protein product is CASSTRTGGLDEKLFF.

J is TRBJ1-2 and V is TRBV11-2; 8 nucleotides agree with TRBD1. The CDR3 is 19 residues long. Trimming cost V 4 bases and J 4 bases; bases outside gene matches: 20. The germline CDR1 and CDR2 sequences are SGHAT and FQNNGV. In DNA form, the CDR3 reads TGTGCCAGCAGCTCACTAGTCCGGGACAGGTCGCTTCCGGGCTATGGCTACACCTTC. As protein: CASSSLVRDRSLPGYGYTF.

The chain couples TRBV5-1 to TRBJ1-2; weak D call: TRBD1 (5 bases). The CDR3 covers 15 residues. The ends were cut back, 3 bases at V and 0 bases at J, with 12 bases in the middle. Germline V gene data show CDR1 as SGHRS and CDR2 as YFSETQ. The CDR3 bases are TGCGCCAGCAGCTACGGTCTGACAGCTAACTATGGCTACACCTTC. This codes for CASSYGLTANYGYTF. Drawing the rest from reference TRBV5-1 and TRBJ1-2, the complete variable domain is KAGVTQTPRYLIKTRGQQVTLSCSPISGHRSVSWYQQTPGQGLQFLFEYFSETQRNKGNFPGRFSGRQFSNSRSEMNVSTLELGDSALYLCASSYGLTANYGYTFGSGTRLTVV.

This clone was recorded once. V usage is TRBV7-9 and J usage is TRBJ1-3; D perhaps matches TRBD1 (6 bases). Germline V lookup: CDR1 SEHNR, CDR2 FQNEAQ (reference sequence). This CDR3 has 15 residues. V lost 5 bases, J lost 0 bases, and 11 bases lay in between. This CDR3 is CASSPRTDSGNTIYF. The DNA of the CDR3 is TGTGCCAGCAGCCCGCGGACAGACTCTGGAAACACCATATATTTT.

The rearrangement uses TRBV7-2 and TRBJ2-7; TRBD2 is a possible D gene (5 bases). Germline CDR1 and CDR2: SGHTA and FQGNSA. V lost 4 bases and J lost 2, with 9 bases in between. The CDR3 spans 13 residues. The CDR3 nucleotides are TGTGCCAGCAGCTATAGCGCGACCTACGAGCAGTACTTC. Encoded protein: CASSYSATYEQYF.

The chain links TRBV5-4 to TRBJ1-2; D is perhaps TRBD1 (5 bases). Germline values: CDR1 SGHNT, CDR2 YYREEE (reference sequence). This CDR3 region has 14 residues. Between the trimmed V and J ends, which lost 4 bases and 1 base, there was a span of 11 bases. This chain's CDR3 is CASSVPGFNYGYTF. CDR3 nucleotides: TGTGCCAGCAGCGTCCCAGGGTTTAACTATGGCTACACCTTC.